What follows describes a single TCR beta chain. This clonotype has more than one count but fewer than ten. Its specific antigen is unknown. No per-base quality is available; no much larger clone lies one base away. This specimen belongs to a study of T-cell reconstitution after alpha-beta-depleted transplantation in children (TCRdb year 2016). Looking at the study overall: Using TCR repertoire profiling, the study followed T-cell immune reconstitution in a quantitative way in children after TCRalphabeta/CD19-depleted allogeneic hematopoietic cell transplantation.

Including cysteine and phenylalanine, the CDR3 has 12 amino acids. Only the CDR3 region is kept as DNA, spanning 36 bases read in frame from base 1. For CDR1 and CDR2, the germline V gene (reference sequence) lists SEHNR and FQNEAQ. A distance of 8 bases separates the germline ends of V and J, which lose 6 bases and 4 bases respectively. Libraries came from PCR. Sequencing used an Illumina HiSeq 2500. To normalize quantification of the TCRbeta repertoire, the TCR libraries were built with molecular barcoding that relied on unique molecular identifiers. The public reads were reanalyzed by TCRdb: fastp trimming at Q25, MiXCR alignment, in-frame beta chains only. Every entry covers one CDR3 protein and lists the most common genes and DNA from its rows. This sample gives approximately 490,000 distinct CDR3 sequences in total; 9.5% to 15% of them show up just once. Together, the top ten hold more than 5.5% of the sample.

The receptor was isolated from a human donor who donated a stem cell graft to a child with combined immunodeficiency. The input for sequencing was PBMCs from the stem cell graft donor, taken from the stem cell graft. The rearrangement joined TRBV7-9 to TRBJ2-3; no D gene is confidently identified. The CDR3 corresponds to CASSSDPDTQYF. The base sequence is TGTGCCAGCAGTTCTGACCCAGATACGCAGTATTTT.